The 13 T cell receptor beta chains below all came from one sample that was sequenced in a study of blood T cells in healthy people across ages. It was with a sample-barcoded 5' primer and a J-beta primer mix that a second PCR of about 7 to 12 cycles was run. A single record per CDR3 protein comes from TCRdb applying MiXCR to the 5' RACE reads. The sample includes 550,000 to 700,000 distinct CDR3 sequences, 25% to 30% of them seen just once. Sequenced: blood. These receptors all stem from a woman aged 70 to 79 in good health.

The rearrangement joins TRBV7-2 to TRBJ2-5; the D call may be TRBD1 or TRBD2 (6 bases each). The J call may be in error: the DNA end matches TRBJ2-7 better. This CDR3 region has 14 residues. Germline CDR1 is SGHTA and CDR2 is FQGNSA. For the CDR3, the DNA is TGTGCCAGCAGCCGTACCCGGGGGCGGATCGAGCAGTACTTC. Translated: CASSRTRGRIEQYF.

The chain employs TRBV10-3 and TRBJ2-4; no firm D call. The length of the CDR3 is 12 residues. Germline V gene lookup returns CDR1 ENHRY and CDR2 SYGVKD. The V and J ends lost 1 base and 6 bases respectively, with 4 bases between them. CDR3 sequence reads: CAISELGNIQYF. The CDR3 DNA is TGTGCCATCAGTGAGTTGGGAAACATTCAGTACTTC.

This clonotype was counted a few times. The chain carries TRBV5-1 and TRBJ2-1; D is possibly TRBD1 (5 bases). The V and J ends lost 2 bases and 4 bases respectively, with 10 bases between them. From germline, CDR1 is SGHRS and CDR2 YFSETQ. This CDR3 is 14 amino acids long. CDR3 coding DNA: TGCGCCAGCAGCTTACTACCAGGGTACAATGAGCAGTTCTTC. This translates into CASSLLPGYNEQFF.

J is TRBJ1-1 and V is TRBV11-3; a weak D match, TRBD1 (5 bases). The germline V gene has CDR1 SGHNT and CDR2 YENEEA. This CDR3 contains 14 residues. V was shortened by 11 bases and J by 3 bases, with 19 bases between the two germline ends. CDR3 loop: CASVDGAADTEAFF. The CDR3 region has the DNA TGTGCCTCGGTCGACGGGGCCGCGGACACTGAAGCTTTCTTT.

This chain joins TRBV5-6 and TRBJ1-6; no definite D call. Deletions cut 2 bases from V and 5 bases from J, with 8 bases between. The CDR3 is made up of 14 amino acids. Germline assignment: CDR1 SGHDT and CDR2 YYEEEE. The CDR3 reads CASSLRGHNSPLHF. DNA of the CDR3: TGTGCCAGCAGCTTACGGGGTCATAATTCACCCCTCCACTTT. Using reference TRBV5-6 and TRBJ1-6 for the parts outside the CDR3, the full variable domain is DAGVTQSPTHLIKTRGQQVTLRCSPKSGHDTVSWYQQALGQGPQFIFQYYEEEERQRGNFPDRFSGHQFPNYSSELNVNALLLGDSALYLCASSLRGHNSPLHFGNGTRLTVT.

The chain uses TRBV4-2 and TRBJ1-2; D remains ambiguous. V lost 0 bases and J lost 3, with 11 bases in between. This CDR3 has 15 amino acids. Germline-derived CDR1 and CDR2 are LGHNA and YNFKEQ. CDR3 bases: TGTGCCAGCAGCCAAGAGGCTGGCTCCCACTATGGCTACACCTTC. Translated, it gives CASSQEAGSHYGYTF.

This chain links TRBV6-5 with TRBJ2-2; 9 nucleotides line up with TRBD1. The ends lost 0 bases at V and 5 bases at J; junction bases unmatched: 10. The CDR3 runs 18 residues. The germline gives CDR1 MNHEY, CDR2 SVGAGI. CDR3 protein: CASSYSRQGVMGTGELFF. Written as DNA, the CDR3 is TGTGCCAGCAGTTACTCTAGACAGGGGGTTATGGGGACCGGGGAGCTGTTTTTT.

The chain recombines TRBV6-5 with TRBJ2-7, with D perhaps given as TRBD1 or TRBD2 (5 bases each). V was cut by 6 bases and J by 7 bases, with 22 bases left in between. The CDR3 is 15 amino acids. Germline V lookup: CDR1 MNHEY, CDR2 SVGAGI. The CDR3 region has the DNA TGTGCCAGCAGGGGAAGGAGGTCGACAGTGGAAGAGCAGTACTTC. Translating it yields CASRGRRSTVEEQYF.

The chain employs TRBV29-1 and TRBJ1-4, with 8 bases identical to TRBD1. The ends lost 7 bases at V and 7 bases at J; junction bases unmatched: 11. Germline assignment: CDR1 SQVTM and CDR2 ANQGSEA. The CDR3 is 14 amino acids. The CDR3 nucleotides read TGCAGCGCAGACCCAGGGGGCGTAGGTGAAAAACTGTTTTTT. This translates into CSADPGGVGEKLFF. The whole variable domain, filled in from reference TRBV29-1 and TRBJ1-4, reads SAVISQKPSRDICQRGTSLTIQCQVDSQVTMMFWYRQQPGQSLTLIATANQGSEATYESGFVIDKFPISRPNLTFSTLTVSNMSPEDSSIYLCSADPGGVGEKLFFGSGTQLSVL.

Only a few counts were recorded for this clonotype. The gene calls are TRBV29-1 and TRBJ2-7; D possibly uses TRBD1 or TRBD2 (7 bases each). V was trimmed by 1 base and J by 4 bases, leaving 14 bases between them. Germline loops: CDR1 SQVTM, CDR2 ANQGSEA. The CDR3 contains 14 residues. The CDR3, as DNA: TGCAGCGTTGAAGTAAATCAGGGGGGGTACGAGCAGTACTTC. Its translation: CSVEVNQGGYEQYF.

The chain couples TRBV7-2 to TRBJ2-1, with D perhaps given as TRBD1 or TRBD2 (5 bases each). Trimming took off 7 bases at V and 0 bases at J, with 13 bases between the two ends. This CDR3 contains 15 residues. The germline gives CDR1 SGHTA, CDR2 FQGNSA. This chain's CDR3 is CASKATGPSYNEQFF. As DNA, the CDR3 is TGTGCCAGCAAGGCCACGGGGCCCTCCTACAATGAGCAGTTCTTC. Full variable domain (outside the CDR3, taken from reference TRBV7-2 and TRBJ2-1): GAGVSQSPSNKVTEKGKDVELRCDPISGHTALYWYRQSLGQGLEFLIYFQGNSAPDKSGLPSDRFSAERTGGSVSTLTIQRTQQEDSAVYLCASKATGPSYNEQFFGPGTRLTVL.

The chain carries TRBV12-3 or TRBV12-4 and TRBJ2-1, with TRBD2 identical over 7 bases. After removal of 8 bases from V and 7 bases from J, the junction contained 14 bases not matched to a gene. The CDR3 contains 15 residues. The CDR3 nucleotides read TGTGCCAGCGGGTTTGTAGTGACTAGCCAAAATGAGCAGTTCTTC. Amino acid sequence: CASGFVVTSQNEQFF.

This clonotype was counted between two and nine times. The V gene is TRBV7-2, the J gene TRBJ2-7, with TRBD2 identical over 7 bases. CDR1 is SGHTA and CDR2 is FQGNSA in the germline V gene. The CDR3 covers 15 residues. Germline trimming cut 5 bases from V and 0 bases from J; bases unmatched to any gene: 7. The CDR3 DNA sequence: TGTGCCAGCAGCCGGACTAGTTCAAGCTCCTACGAGCAGTACTTC. It codes for CASSRTSSSSYEQYF.